This T cell receptor (beta chain) was retrieved from a study of radiotherapy plus CTLA-4 blockade in lung cancer. Study details: Among all patients, 18% showed objective responses, while about 30% had disease control.

The V gene end was trimmed by 0 bases and the J gene end by 1 base; junction bases not matched to a gene: 2. The CDR3 loop spans 15 amino acids. Germline loops: CDR1 SGHNT, CDR2 YYREEE (reference sequence). Generated by immunoSEQ multiplex PCR, the TCRdb table keeps only in-frame clones and is missing some. The sample has about 80,000 clones, around 76% seen once. Sequencing used peripheral blood, obtained from a patient treated with radiotherapy plus ipilimumab. The rearrangement joins TRBV5-4 to TRBJ1-2; 8 bases align to TRBD1. The clonotype was recovered from a human donor with non-small cell lung cancer whose response to radiotherapy plus ipilimumab could not be evaluated. Some clones in this sample may be carry-over from other donors' samples. The CDR3 is CASSLETGGNYGYTF. CDR3 DNA sequence: TGTGCCAGCAGCTTGGAAACAGGGGGTAACTATGGCTACACCTTC. The complete variable domain, with remaining parts taken from reference TRBV5-4 and TRBJ1-2, reads ETGVTQSPTHLIKTRGQQVTLRCSSQSGHNTVSWYQQALGQGPQFIFQYYREEENGRGNFPPRFSGLQFPNYSSELNVNALELDDSALYLCASSLETGGNYGYTFGSGTRLTVV.